Included here is one T cell receptor (beta chain) sequence, with context. Trimming pared 1 base from V and 1 base from J, leaving 9 bases between. The germline V gene has CDR1 SGDLS and CDR2 YYNGEE. The CDR3 is made up of 14 amino acids. This sample was taken from a study of PD-L1 blockade in urothelial cancer. The method was immunoSEQ multiplex PCR; TCRdb's version includes in-frame clones alone and lacks a portion of them. Of more than 30,000 clones listed, roughly 90% are singletons. The J gene is TRBJ2-7, the V gene TRBV9, with no clear D. The sample here was PBMCs, taken around atezolizumab (anti-PD-L1) treatment. This TCR came from a man between 60 and 75 years old with urothelial cancer. CDR3 DNA: TGTGCCAGCAGCGTAAGAGCGATTTCCTACGAGCAGTACTTC. Translated: CASSVRAISYEQYF.